This TCR beta chain was documented in a study of shared clonotypes between healthy human individuals. Study results and limitations: Generation of non-shared clonotypes was less probable than generation of clonotypes shared by all four donors. In having few donors, the study represented limited genetic and exposure-history diversity. For naive CD4 cells, roughly 4.8% of clonotypes were shared across a handful of donors.

TCRdb's table, derived via immunoSEQ multiplex PCR, lists solely in-frame clones and lacks some. Altogether about 2.1 million clones are present, about 93% being singletons, with the ten largest covering about 1.5%. CD45RO negativity and positive selection for CCR7 defined naive CD8 cells, a population that excluded terminally differentiated effector memory CD45RA+ cells. On this clone itself: Its specificity is unknown.

The receptor was isolated from a man aged 18-30 years in good health. Some clones in this sample may be carry-over from other donors' samples. Material for sequencing was naive CD8+ T cells from PBMCs.

The CDR3 DNA reads as TGTGCCAGCTCACCACAAAACACCGGGGAGCTGTTTTTT. Residues: CASSPQNTGELFF. V and J are TRBV18 and TRBJ2-2, with D unresolved. The CDR3 has 13 residues. Germline CDR1 reads KGHSH; CDR2 reads LQKENI. V shed 1 base and J shed 2 bases, with 2 bases lying between them.